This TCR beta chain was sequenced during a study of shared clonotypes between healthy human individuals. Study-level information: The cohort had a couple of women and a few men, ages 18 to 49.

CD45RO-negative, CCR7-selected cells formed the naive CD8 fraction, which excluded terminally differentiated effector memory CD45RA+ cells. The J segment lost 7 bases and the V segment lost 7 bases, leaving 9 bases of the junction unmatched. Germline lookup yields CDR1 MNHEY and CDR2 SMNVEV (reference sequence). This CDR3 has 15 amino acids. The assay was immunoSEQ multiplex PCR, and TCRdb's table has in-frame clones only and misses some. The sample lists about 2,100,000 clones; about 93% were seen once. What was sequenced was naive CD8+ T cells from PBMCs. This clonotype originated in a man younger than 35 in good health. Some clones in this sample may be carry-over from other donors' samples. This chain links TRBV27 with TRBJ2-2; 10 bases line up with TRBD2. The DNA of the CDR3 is TGTGCCAGCACTCCCGGGACTAGCGTAAACGGGGAGCTGTTTTTT. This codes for CASTPGTSVNGELFF.